The clone carrying this TCR beta chain was seen once. From germline, CDR1 is SGHVS and CDR2 FNYEAQ. The CDR3 has 15 residues. V lost 4 bases to trimming and J lost 0 bases; unmatched junction nucleotides: 3. This specimen comes from a study of blood T cell repertoires in COVID-19. Overall study: The United States, Italy and Spain provided the acute and convalescent COVID-19 samples. T cells, B-cell-depleted T cells, or PBMCs supplied cDNA or gDNA.

TCRdb's table, derived via immunoSEQ multiplex PCR, lists solely in-frame clones and lacks some. Of 250,000 to 300,000 clones in the sample, around 80% are singletons; the top ten hold 5%. A case of COVID-19 had been met by exposed participants within 2 weeks before study entry. The material sequenced was PBMCs or T cells enriched from blood (not recorded which). The rearrangement links TRBV7-6 to TRBJ2-1, with TRBD1 matching over 7 bases. The receptor's source is a man aged 40-50 years who had been exposed to COVID-19. CDR3 coding DNA: TGTGCCAGCAGCTGGGACAGCAGCTCCTACAATGAGCAGTTCTTC. Encoded protein: CASSWDSSSYNEQFF.